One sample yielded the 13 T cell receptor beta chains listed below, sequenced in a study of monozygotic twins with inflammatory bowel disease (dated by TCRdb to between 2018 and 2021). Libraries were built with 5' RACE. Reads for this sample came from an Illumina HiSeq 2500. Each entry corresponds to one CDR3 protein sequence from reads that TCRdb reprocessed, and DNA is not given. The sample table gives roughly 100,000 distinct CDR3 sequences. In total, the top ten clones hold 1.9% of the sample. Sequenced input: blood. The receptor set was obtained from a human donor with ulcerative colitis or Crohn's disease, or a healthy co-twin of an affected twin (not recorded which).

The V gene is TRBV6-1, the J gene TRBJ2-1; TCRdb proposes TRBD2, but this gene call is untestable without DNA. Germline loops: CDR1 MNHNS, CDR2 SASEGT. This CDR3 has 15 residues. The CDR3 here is CASSGRLVSDNEQFF.

The CDR3 loop is CASSLSSGDPYNEQFF. The V call is TRBV5-1, the J call TRBJ2-1; as DNA is missing, the TRBD2 call by TCRdb cannot be tested. The CDR3 extends over 16 amino acids. The germline gives CDR1 SGHRS, CDR2 YFSETQ.

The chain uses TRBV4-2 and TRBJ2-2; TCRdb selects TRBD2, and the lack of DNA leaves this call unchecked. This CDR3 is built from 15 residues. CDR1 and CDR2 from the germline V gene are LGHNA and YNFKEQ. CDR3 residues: CASSHSGTATGELFF.

The CDR3 is CASSFYGEQFF. This chain links TRBV12-3 or TRBV12-4 with TRBJ2-1. This CDR3 comprises 11 residues.

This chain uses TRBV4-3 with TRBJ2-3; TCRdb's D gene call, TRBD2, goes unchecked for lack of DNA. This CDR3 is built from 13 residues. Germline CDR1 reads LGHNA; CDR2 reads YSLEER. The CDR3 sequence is CASSQDPAGVGYF.

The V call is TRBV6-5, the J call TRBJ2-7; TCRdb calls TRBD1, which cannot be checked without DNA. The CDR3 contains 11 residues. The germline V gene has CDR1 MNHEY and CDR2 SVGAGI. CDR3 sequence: CASRQGDEQYF.

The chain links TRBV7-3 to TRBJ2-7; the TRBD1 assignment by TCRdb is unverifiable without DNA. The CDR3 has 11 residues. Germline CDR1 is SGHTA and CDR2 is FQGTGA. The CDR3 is CASSPGGEQYF.

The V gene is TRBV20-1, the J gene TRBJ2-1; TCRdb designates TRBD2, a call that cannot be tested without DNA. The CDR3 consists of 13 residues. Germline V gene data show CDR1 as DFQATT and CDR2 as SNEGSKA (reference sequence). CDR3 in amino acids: CSASPGLAGEQFF.

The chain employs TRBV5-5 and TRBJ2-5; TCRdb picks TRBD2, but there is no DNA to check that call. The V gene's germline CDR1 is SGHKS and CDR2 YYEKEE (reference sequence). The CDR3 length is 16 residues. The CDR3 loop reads CASSYPGLAGEETQYF.

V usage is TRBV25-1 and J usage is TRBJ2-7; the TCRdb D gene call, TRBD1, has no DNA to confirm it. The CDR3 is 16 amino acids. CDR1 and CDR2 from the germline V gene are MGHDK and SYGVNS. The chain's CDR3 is CASSGQVWGPGYEQYF.

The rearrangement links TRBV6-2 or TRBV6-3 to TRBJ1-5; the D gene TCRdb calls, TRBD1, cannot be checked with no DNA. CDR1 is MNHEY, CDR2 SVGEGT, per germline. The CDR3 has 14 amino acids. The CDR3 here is CASQGAFSNQPQHF.

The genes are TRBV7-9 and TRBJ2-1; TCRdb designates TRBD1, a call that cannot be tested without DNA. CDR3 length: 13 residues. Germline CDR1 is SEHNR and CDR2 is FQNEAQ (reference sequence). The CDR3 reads CASSRPQGNEQFF.

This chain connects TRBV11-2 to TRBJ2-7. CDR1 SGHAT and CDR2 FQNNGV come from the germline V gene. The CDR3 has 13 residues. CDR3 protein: CASSLYGSGEQYF.